The 25 T cell receptor beta chains reported below all come from one sample, sequenced in a study of T cell responses to AZD1222 COVID-19 vaccine. The assay was immunoSEQ multiplex PCR, and TCRdb's table has in-frame clones only and misses some. The table shows roughly 190,000 clones, with 85% to 95% occurring only once. Sequenced material: peripheral blood, taken on day 0 of AZD1222 vaccination. All receptors come from an adult in good health.

The CDR3 here is CARLGGYTF. The CDR3 bases are TGTGCCAGACTCGGCGGCTACACCTTC. This chain connects TRBV9 to TRBJ1-2; D remains ambiguous. From germline, CDR1 is SGDLS and CDR2 YYNGEE. The CDR3 extends over 9 amino acids. The V end lost 8 bases, the J end lost 8 bases, and 7 bases lay between the germline ends.

The chain combines TRBV4-1 with TRBJ1-5; 8 bases map to TRBD1. CDR3 length equals 16 residues. From germline, CDR1 is MGHRA and CDR2 YSYEKL. The junction had 4 bases not matched to a gene; V was cut back by 0 bases and J by 3 bases. Here the CDR3 reads CASSQDPDRANQPQHF. CDR3 coding DNA: TGCGCCAGCAGCCAAGACCCGGACAGGGCCAATCAGCCCCAGCATTTT.

V and J are TRBV6-2 or TRBV6-3 and TRBJ1-1; the D is unclear. This CDR3 has 14 residues. Germline V lookup: CDR1 MNHEY, CDR2 SVGEGT. V lost 0 bases, J lost 0 bases, and 5 bases lay in between. The CDR3 reads CASSYSSMNTEAFF. The CDR3, as DNA: TGTGCCAGCAGTTACTCCTCCATGAACACTGAAGCTTTCTTT.

The rearrangement joins TRBV27 to TRBJ2-5; 10 bases are shared with TRBD2. The germline CDR1 and CDR2 sequences are MNHEY and SMNVEV (reference sequence). With 0 bases clipped from V and 4 bases from J, the junction kept 5 bases outside the gene matches. The CDR3 contains 16 residues. This chain's CDR3 is CASSLSLAGVGETQYF. In DNA, the CDR3 is TGTGCCAGCAGTTTATCGCTAGCGGGGGTGGGAGAGACCCAGTACTTC.

The rearrangement uses TRBV7-8 and TRBJ1-1; 10 nucleotides match TRBD1. V gave up 5 bases and J gave up 4 bases; unmatched junction bases: 7. The CDR3 sequence is 15 residues long. Germline V gives CDR1 SGHVS, CDR2 FQNEAQ. CDR3 protein: CASSQGQGRSTEAFF. CDR3 DNA sequence: TGTGCCAGCAGCCAGGGACAGGGGCGGAGCACTGAAGCTTTCTTT.

J is TRBJ2-7 and V is TRBV4-1; D is perhaps TRBD2 (6 bases). Germline-derived CDR1 and CDR2 are MGHRA and YSYEKL. Trimming took off 1 base at V and 0 bases at J, with 16 bases between the two ends. The CDR3 length is 17 residues. The CDR3 sequence: CASSQGGREGSSYEQYF. CDR3 nucleotide sequence: TGCGCCAGCAGCCAAGGTGGGCGGGAAGGGAGCTCCTACGAGCAGTACTTC.

This chain joins TRBV7-3 and TRBJ2-5, with TRBD1 identical over 7 bases. Per the germline V gene, CDR1 is SGHTA and CDR2 is FQGTGA. The CDR3 sequence is 14 residues long. V gave up 5 bases and J gave up 2 bases; unmatched junction bases: 5. CDR3 coding DNA: TGTGCCAGCAGCCCCCAGGGGGAACAAGAGACCCAGTACTTC. It encodes CASSPQGEQETQYF.

This rearrangement joins TRBV9 to TRBJ1-2; TRBD1 matches 8 bases. The junction had 6 bases not matched to a gene; V was cut back by 3 bases and J by 5 bases. The germline CDR1 and CDR2 sequences are SGDLS and YYNGEE. There are 14 residues in the CDR3. Here the CDR3 DNA reads TGTGCCAGCAGCGCCGGACAGGGCCCTTATGGCTACACCTTC. Protein sequence: CASSAGQGPYGYTF.

The chain employs TRBV11-2 and TRBJ2-7; 9 nucleotides agree with TRBD2. After removal of 0 bases from V and 5 bases from J, the junction contained 8 bases not matched to a gene. The CDR3 runs 16 residues. The germline gives CDR1 SGHAT, CDR2 FQNNGV. The CDR3 bases are TGTGCCAGCAGCTTAGATGGGAGCGGGGGGAGGCACGAGCAGTACTTC. This translates into CASSLDGSGGRHEQYF.

V and J are TRBV7-3 and TRBJ2-7, with 8 nucleotides matching TRBD2. The CDR3 consists of 13 residues. V gave up 2 bases and J gave up 3 bases; unmatched junction bases: 0. CDR1 and CDR2 (germline): SGHTA, FQGTGA. CDR3 nucleotide sequence: TGTGCCAGCAGCTTAGCGGGGGGCTACGAGCAGTACTTC. Translating it yields CASSLAGGYEQYF.

CDR3 sequence (DNA): TGCGCCAGCAGCTTAGGAAGCTCTGGGGCCAACGTCCTGACTTTC. Translated: CASSLGSSGANVLTF. V is TRBV5-1 and J is TRBJ2-6; D gene ambiguous. V gave up 2 bases and J gave up 0 bases, with 6 bases separating them. This CDR3 has 15 amino acids. Germline-derived CDR1 and CDR2 are SGHRS and YFSETQ. Filled out from reference TRBV5-1 and TRBJ2-6, the complete variable domain reads KAGVTQTPRYLIKTRGQQVTLSCSPISGHRSVSWYQQTPGQGLQFLFEYFSETQRNKGNFPGRFSGRQFSNSRSEMNVSTLELGDSALYLCASSLGSSGANVLTFGAGSRLTVL.

The CDR3 sequence is CASSQDGTGQYNEQFF. The CDR3 DNA reads as TGCGCCAGCAGCCAAGATGGAACGGGCCAGTACAATGAGCAGTTCTTC. The V call is TRBV4-3, the J call TRBJ2-1, with D unclear. This CDR3 region has 16 residues. With 0 bases removed from V and 4 bases from J, the gap between germline ends came to 13 bases. Per the germline V gene, CDR1 is LGHNA and CDR2 is YSLEER.

CDR3 coding DNA: TGTGCCAGCAGCTGGGGCACCGGGGAGCTGTTTTTT. This codes for CASSWGTGELFF. V gene TRBV27 combines with J gene TRBJ2-2; D gene uncertain. This CDR3 is 12 amino acids long. The V gene lost 6 bases and the J gene lost 4 bases, with 6 bases spanning the gap. The V gene's germline CDR1 is MNHEY and CDR2 SMNVEV (reference sequence).

The CDR3 nucleotides are TGTGCCAGCAGCCCCGGGACTAGCGGGGCCTACAATGAGCAGTTCTTC. Its translation: CASSPGTSGAYNEQFF. The chain employs TRBV14 and TRBJ2-1; 13 positions agree with TRBD2. The CDR3 covers 16 residues. Germline CDR1 SGHDN, CDR2 FVKESK. V trimming: 4 bases; J trimming: 2 bases; junction bases outside the gene matches: 2.

The CDR3 nucleotides read TGTGCCAGCAGTTACTCGAAGACAGGGTACACCTTC. Encoded protein: CASSYSKTGYTF. The chain links TRBV6-2 or TRBV6-3 to TRBJ1-2; 7 bases match TRBD1. The CDR3 is made up of 12 amino acids. Germline V gene data show CDR1 as MNHEY and CDR2 as SVGEGT. The V segment lost 0 bases and the J segment 11 bases; nucleotides outside the gene matches: 3.

The V gene is TRBV15, the J gene TRBJ2-1, with D tentatively TRBD1 (7 bases). The CDR3 length is 16 residues. Germline V gives CDR1 LNHNV, CDR2 YYDKDF (reference sequence). Trimming left V 3 bases short and J 5 bases short, with 17 bases between. Written as DNA, the CDR3 is TGTGCCACCAGCAGCGCCCCAGGGGGGTCTCACAATGAGCAGTTCTTC. Translating gives CATSSAPGGSHNEQFF.

The genes are TRBV25-1 and TRBJ2-2; either TRBD1 or TRBD2 may fit D (6 bases each). Trimming left V 3 bases short and J 8 bases short, with 25 bases between. The germline gives CDR1 MGHDK, CDR2 SYGVNS. This CDR3 contains 18 residues. CDR3 amino acids: CASSDPLGGGQLDGELFF. As DNA, the CDR3 is TGTGCCAGCAGTGACCCCCTAGGTGGGGGGCAGCTGGATGGGGAGCTGTTTTTT.

The chain joins TRBV14 to TRBJ1-2; D is unclear. V gave up 2 bases and J gave up 9 bases, with 10 bases separating them. The germline V gene encodes CDR1 SGHDN and CDR2 FVKESK. CDR3 size: 12 residues. CDR3 DNA sequence: TGTGCCAGCAGCCAAAGTGATGGAAGCTACACCTTC. Translation gives CASSQSDGSYTF. Combining the CDR3 with reference TRBV14 and TRBJ1-2 gives the whole variable domain EAGVTQFPSHSVIEKGQTVTLRCDPISGHDNLYWYRRVMGKEIKFLLHFVKESKQDESGMPNNRFLAERTGGTYSTLKVQPAELEDSGVYFCASSQSDGSYTFGSGTRLTVV.

The chain has TRBV7-2 and TRBJ2-7; D gene uncertain. V was pared by 1 base and J by 1 base, with 8 bases between. The CDR3 runs to 14 residues. Germline CDR1 SGHTA, CDR2 FQGNSA. This CDR3 reads CASSLGVASYEQYF. The CDR3 DNA reads as TGTGCCAGCAGCTTAGGCGTGGCTTCCTACGAGCAGTACTTC.

The chain employs TRBV11-1 and TRBJ1-2; D might be TRBD1 (6 bases). Looked up from germline, CDR1 is SGHAT and CDR2 is FQDESV (reference sequence). Trimming cost V 6 bases and J 1 base, with 15 bases left between them. The CDR3 loop spans 15 amino acids. This chain's CDR3 is CASRALLDSNYGYTF. The CDR3 DNA reads TGTGCCAGCAGGGCCTTATTGGACAGTAACTATGGCTACACCTTC.

The chain joins TRBV6-5 to TRBJ1-2; D remains ambiguous. The CDR3 spans 13 residues. CDR1 MNHEY and CDR2 SVGAGI come from the germline V gene. V was cut by 2 bases and J by 5 bases, with 9 bases left in between. The CDR3 loop is CASSYTGLYGYTF. DNA of the CDR3: TGTGCCAGCAGTTACACCGGGCTTTATGGCTACACCTTC.

The J gene is TRBJ1-4, the V gene TRBV3-1 (or the pseudogene TRBV3-2); 8 bases line up with TRBD1. CDR1 and CDR2 (germline): LGHDT, YNNKEL (reference sequence). This CDR3 has 16 residues. V gave up 1 base and J gave up 5 bases; unmatched junction bases: 6. DNA for the CDR3: TGTGCCAGCAGCCAAGTGGACAGGGTGGGGAATGAAAAACTGTTTTTT. Translation gives CASSQVDRVGNEKLFF.

This clone was recorded once. The chain combines TRBV5-5 with TRBJ2-7; 7 nucleotides match TRBD2. This CDR3 contains 15 residues. Losses at the gene ends were 0 bases for V and 2 bases for J; bases not matched to a gene: 5. CDR1 and CDR2 from the germline V gene are SGHKS and YYEKEE (reference sequence). CDR3 region: CASSLDGGGTYEQYF. The CDR3 region has the DNA TGTGCCAGCAGCTTGGATGGCGGGGGAACCTACGAGCAGTACTTC.

The gene calls are TRBV19 and TRBJ1-2; maybe TRBD1 (6 bases). The V end was cut by 5 bases, the J end by 3 bases, with 13 bases between. Germline assignment: CDR1 LNHDA and CDR2 SQIVND (reference sequence). The CDR3 is made up of 14 amino acids. CDR3 region: CASSHTGLDYGYTF. The DNA for the CDR3 is TGTGCCAGTAGTCATACAGGGTTGGACTATGGCTACACCTTC.

This chain connects TRBV19 to TRBJ1-4; D not resolved. The V end was cut by 2 bases, the J end by 5 bases, with 18 bases between. Germline CDR1 is LNHDA and CDR2 is SQIVND (reference sequence). The CDR3 has 17 residues. DNA for the CDR3: TGTGCCAGTAGTATATCCCACTCACGGGCCGGAAATGAAAAACTGTTTTTT. This codes for CASSISHSRAGNEKLFF. The full variable domain, rest sourced from reference TRBV19 and TRBJ1-4, is DGGITQSPKYLFRKEGQNVTLSCEQNLNHDAMYWYRQDPGQGLRLIYYSQIVNDFQKGDIAEGYSVSREKKESFPLTVTSAQKNPTAFYLCASSISHSRAGNEKLFFGSGTQLSVL.